This T cell receptor beta chain was sequenced during a study of blood T cell repertoires in COVID-19. With V trimmed by 2 bases and J by 5 bases, 5 bases remained unmatched. The CDR3 extends over 15 amino acids. Germline-derived CDR1 and CDR2 are SGHTA and FQGTGA. In the authors' methods: Reference gene primer amplification gave estimated nucleated cell counts. Generated by immunoSEQ multiplex PCR, the TCRdb table keeps only in-frame clones and is missing some. V and J calls and clone size follow that table, whereas D and trimming were derived from the DNA. The profile covers 250,000 to 300,000 clones, with roughly nine tenths appearing a single time and about 3.6% taken by the ten largest.

Sequenced input: peripheral blood. The sequence came from a man between 18 and 29 years old with active or convalescent COVID-19. The J gene is TRBJ2-2, the V gene TRBV7-3; 7 nucleotides align to TRBD2. CDR3 sequence: CASSLGASGTGELFF. CDR3 in DNA: TGTGCCAGCAGCTTAGGGGCTAGCGGTACCGGGGAGCTGTTTTTT.